The source of this TCR beta chain is a study of CXCR3-negative and CXCR3-positive naive CD8 T cells. TRB cDNA libraries were made by UMI-labeled 5' RACE. TCRdb re-called the 5' RACE reads; every CDR3 protein appears as one record, without DNA. Its table lists 120,000 to 150,000 distinct CDR3 sequences. Findings and limits, study-wide: Naive CXCR3-positive cells had TRB CDR3s more hydrophobic than those of CXCR3-negative naive cells. Comparison of naive subsets found surface CD5 to be comparable, and TCR strength was inferred on the basis of TRB CDR3 properties.

Germline CDR1 LNHNV, CDR2 YYDKDF (reference sequence). This CDR3 has 16 residues. About this clonotype itself: The antigen is not known.

The chain has TRBV15 and TRBJ1-4; checking the TCRdb D call of TRBD1 is not possible without DNA. This clonotype originated in a human donor in good health. Some clones in this sample may be carry-over from other donors' samples. The sequenced sample consisted of naive CXCR3+ CD8+ T cells from blood. Regarding subset: CD45RO-CCR7+CD27+CD95- naive CD8+ T cells expressing CXCR3 (TNR3+). The chain's CDR3 is CATIRGPTGLNEKLFF.